This T cell receptor (beta chain) was documented in a study of cytomegalovirus exposure and HLA in healthy donors. Study-wide results and caveats: In vitro work confirmed that a few CMV-associated chains recognize CMV antigens.

CDR1 SEHNR and CDR2 FQNEAQ come from the germline V gene (reference sequence). Germline trimming cut 5 bases from V and 4 bases from J; bases unmatched to any gene: 5. The length of the CDR3 is 15 residues. 60 Vbeta and 13 Jbeta primers were used in PCR. The repertoire was sequenced with immunoSEQ multiplex PCR; TCRdb's copy has only in-frame clones and lacks some. The sample contains some 120,000 clones, about 80% of which appear only once. In its sample, this clone was seen once. The antigen remains undetermined. The V gene is TRBV7-9, the J gene TRBJ2-6; 7 positions agree with TRBD1. The TCR comes from a man aged 25-45 years in good health and CMV-seropositive. The sample taken for sequencing was PBMCs. The DNA for the CDR3 is TGTGCCAGCAGCAAGACAGGGAACGGGGCCAACGTCCTGACTTTC. Protein: CASSKTGNGANVLTF.